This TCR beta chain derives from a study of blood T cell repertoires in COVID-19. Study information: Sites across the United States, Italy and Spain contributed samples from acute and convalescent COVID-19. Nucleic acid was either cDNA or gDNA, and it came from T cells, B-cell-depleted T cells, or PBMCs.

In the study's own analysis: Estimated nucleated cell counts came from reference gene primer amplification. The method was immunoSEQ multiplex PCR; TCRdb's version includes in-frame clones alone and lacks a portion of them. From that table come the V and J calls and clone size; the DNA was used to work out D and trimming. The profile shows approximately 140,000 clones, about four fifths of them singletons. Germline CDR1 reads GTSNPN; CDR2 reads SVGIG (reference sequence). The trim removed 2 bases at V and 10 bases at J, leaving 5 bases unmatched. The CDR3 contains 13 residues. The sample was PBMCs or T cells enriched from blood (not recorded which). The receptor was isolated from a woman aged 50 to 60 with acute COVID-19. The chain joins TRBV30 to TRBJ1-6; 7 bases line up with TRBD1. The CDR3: CAWSKQGKSPLHF. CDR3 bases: TGTGCCTGGAGTAAACAGGGGAAGTCACCCCTCCACTTT.